This entry lists 10 T cell receptor beta chains sequenced from one sample in a study of identical twins. TCRdb re-called the 5' RACE reads with MiXCR, one entry per CDR3 protein. The table has about 260,000 distinct CDR3 sequences, roughly 7% seen once. These records were also assigned to another study, of yellow fever vaccine responses in identical twins.

The sequenced material came from memory (CD45RO+) T cells sorted from blood. The receptors originated from a woman under 30 in good health.

This clonotype was found a few times. The rearrangement links TRBV20-1 to TRBJ1-2, with D hard to call. V lost 1 base, J lost 0 bases, and 6 bases lay in between. This CDR3 region has 13 residues. Germline V gene data show CDR1 as DFQATT and CDR2 as SNEGSKA (reference sequence). CDR3 bases: TGCAGTGCTAGAGTAGGTCCTAACTATGGCTACACCTTC. It codes for CSARVGPNYGYTF.

This clonotype was counted only a few times. The chain carries TRBV5-1 and TRBJ1-6; no clear D gene. Trimming stripped 1 base from V and 7 bases from J, with 6 bases between. The CDR3 totals 13 residues. CDR1 SGHRS and CDR2 YFSETQ come from the germline V gene. CDR3 in amino acids: CASSLNSNSPLHF. The CDR3 DNA reads as TGCGCCAGCAGCTTGAATAGCAATTCACCCCTCCACTTT.

This sequence joins TRBV6-5 and TRBJ1-4; no reliable D call. The V end was cut by 0 bases, the J end by 0 bases, with 5 bases between. The CDR3 is made up of 15 amino acids. The germline CDR1 and CDR2 sequences are MNHEY and SVGAGI. The CDR3, as DNA: TGTGCCAGCAGTTACTCGACGGCAACTAATGAAAAACTGTTTTTT. Amino acid sequence: CASSYSTATNEKLFF.

Only a few counts were recorded for this clonotype. CDR3 nucleotide sequence: TGTGCCAGCTCACCACCGCAGGGTACCTACAATGAGCAGTTCTTC. Amino acid sequence: CASSPPQGTYNEQFF. The V and J genes are TRBV18 and TRBJ2-1; the D gene is possibly TRBD1 (5 bases). Germline assignment: CDR1 KGHSH and CDR2 LQKENI. The V gene lost 0 bases and the J gene lost 2 bases, with 8 bases spanning the gap. CDR3 length: 15 amino acids.

This clonotype showed up just a few times. This rearrangement joins TRBV4-1 to TRBJ2-7, with 8 bases identical to TRBD1. Germline loops: CDR1 MGHRA, CDR2 YSYEKL. V dropped 1 base and J dropped 2; count of bases not matched to a gene: 7. The CDR3 contains 16 residues. Written as DNA, the CDR3 is TGCGCCAGCAGCCAAGTTCGGACAGGGACCCCCTACGAGCAGTACGTC. It is translated as CASSQVRTGTPYEQYV.

The chain carries TRBV5-1 and TRBJ1-2; D gene ambiguous. Trimming stripped 5 bases from V and 2 bases from J, with 16 bases between. Germline CDR1 reads SGHRS; CDR2 reads YFSETQ. The CDR3 loop spans 15 amino acids. CDR3 residues: CASRSLGDWNYGYTF. DNA for the CDR3: TGCGCCAGCAGATCTCTCGGGGATTGGAACTATGGCTACACCTTC.

This clonotype has just a few counts. The chain recombines TRBV3-1 with TRBJ2-1, with a possible D match to TRBD2 (5 bases). Trimming stripped 0 bases from V and 6 bases from J, with 15 bases between. Germline values: CDR1 LGHDT, CDR2 YNNKEL (reference sequence). This CDR3 comprises 16 residues. CDR3 sequence (DNA): TGTGCCAGCAGCCAAGATGGCGTACTAGTGGCCAATGAGCAGTTCTTC. This gives the protein CASSQDGVLVANEQFF.

The chain links TRBV7-2 to TRBJ1-1; D not resolved. Germline-derived CDR1 and CDR2 are SGHTA and FQGNSA. CDR3 size: 13 residues. The ends were cut back, 6 bases at V and 6 bases at J, with 14 bases in the middle. The CDR3 spells CASSSPLFPEAFF. In DNA, the CDR3 is TGTGCCAGCAGTTCCCCCCTCTTCCCTGAAGCTTTCTTT.

This clonotype was seen a handful of times. The V gene is TRBV7-2, the J gene TRBJ2-1, with 8 bases lining up with TRBD2. Germline V CDR1 and CDR2: SGHTA, FQGNSA. This CDR3 contains 14 residues. V lost 5 bases, J lost 10 bases, and 10 bases stayed unmatched. In DNA, the CDR3 is TGTGCCAGCAGCGTGTACGGGGGGGCAGGGGAGCAGTTCTTC. Translated, it gives CASSVYGGAGEQFF.

This clonotype appeared many times. The chain employs TRBV3-1 and TRBJ1-3; D might be TRBD1 (5 bases). V gave up 0 bases and J gave up 8 bases, with 11 bases separating them. Germline CDR1 and CDR2: LGHDT and YNNKEL (reference sequence). This CDR3 has 14 amino acids. The CDR3 is CASSQDQGADTIYF. CDR3 DNA sequence: TGTGCCAGCAGCCAAGATCAGGGCGCGGACACCATATATTTT. The full variable domain, its missing parts supplied by reference TRBV3-1 and TRBJ1-3, is DTAVSQTPKYLVTQMGNDKSIKCEQNLGHDTMYWYKQDSKKFLKIMFSYNNKELIINETVPNRFSPKSPDKAHLNLHINSLELGDSAVYFCASSQDQGADTIYFGEGSWLTVV.